A single sample gave rise to the 20 T cell receptor beta chains below, sequenced in a study of T cell responses to AZD1222 COVID-19 vaccine. The repertoire was sequenced with immunoSEQ multiplex PCR; TCRdb's copy has only in-frame clones and lacks some. The table shows around 110,000 clones, with 87% occurring only once. The sequenced sample was peripheral blood, obtained on day 0 of AZD1222 vaccination. The receptors come from an adult in good health.

This chain links TRBV9 with TRBJ1-3; perhaps TRBD1 as D (5 bases). V lost 4 bases to trimming and J lost 6 bases, with 26 bases between them. The CDR3 sequence is 18 residues long. Germline V gives CDR1 SGDLS, CDR2 YYNGEE. CDR3 loop: CASSRRGLRGPAENTIYF. The CDR3 nucleotides are TGTGCCAGCAGCCGTAGGGGTTTGCGAGGCCCCGCTGAAAACACCATATATTTT. The complete variable domain, with remaining parts taken from reference TRBV9 and TRBJ1-3, reads DSGVTQTPKHLITATGQRVTLRCSPRSGDLSVYWYQQSLDQGLQFLIQYYNGEERAKGNILERFSAQQFPDLHSELNLSSLELGDSALYFCASSRRGLRGPAENTIYFGEGSWLTVV.

The chain joins TRBV19 to TRBJ2-1, with D hard to call. The CDR3 covers 14 residues. V gave up 3 bases and J gave up 1 base, with 7 bases separating them. Germline V CDR1 and CDR2: LNHDA, SQIVND (reference sequence). The CDR3 reads CASSIGKSYNEQFF. CDR3 nucleotides: TGTGCCAGTAGTATTGGTAAATCCTACAATGAGCAGTTCTTC.

The CDR3 bases are TGTGCCAGTAAGCGGGGGGCTAGCGGGATAAATGAGCAGTTCTTC. Its translation: CASKRGASGINEQFF. The rearrangement joins TRBV19 to TRBJ2-1, with 9 bases fitting TRBD2. The CDR3 is 15 residues long. Germline assignment: CDR1 LNHDA and CDR2 SQIVND (reference sequence). The V and J ends lost 7 bases and 7 bases, in that order; junction bases with no gene match: 11. Full variable domain (outside the CDR3, taken from reference TRBV19 and TRBJ2-1): DGGITQSPKYLFRKEGQNVTLSCEQNLNHDAMYWYRQDPGQGLRLIYYSQIVNDFQKGDIAEGYSVSREKKESFPLTVTSAQKNPTAFYLCASKRGASGINEQFFGPGTRLTVL.

This chain links TRBV4-2 with TRBJ1-5; TRBD1 matches 7 bases. The V gene end was trimmed by 0 bases and the J gene end by 4 bases; junction bases not matched to a gene: 6. The CDR3 contains 16 residues. The germline V gene has CDR1 LGHNA and CDR2 YNFKEQ. The CDR3: CASSQDQQGRNQPQHF. The DNA for the CDR3 is TGTGCCAGCAGCCAAGATCAACAGGGGAGGAATCAGCCCCAGCATTTT.

The J gene is TRBJ1-1, the V gene TRBV30, with a possible D match to TRBD1 (6 bases). The V and J ends lost 2 bases and 6 bases respectively, with 16 bases between them. Germline CDR1 is GTSNPN and CDR2 is SVGIG (reference sequence). The CDR3 runs to 14 residues. The DNA for the CDR3 is TGTGCCTGGAGTAATGGACAGCTTTTACCTGAAGCTTTCTTT. Translated, it gives CAWSNGQLLPEAFF. The full variable domain, its missing parts supplied by reference TRBV30 and TRBJ1-1, is SQTIHQWPATLVQPVGSPLSLECTVEGTSNPNLYWYRQAAGRGLQLLFYSVGIGQISSEVPQNLSASRPQDRQFILSSKKLLLSDSGFYLCAWSNGQLLPEAFFGQGTRLTVV.

The chain links TRBV11-2 to TRBJ1-5; unclear D gene. CDR1 SGHAT and CDR2 FQNNGV come from the germline V gene. The CDR3 totals 13 residues. With 6 bases removed from V and 5 bases from J, the gap between germline ends came to 11 bases. DNA of the CDR3: TGTGCCAGCAGTCCCCAGGAAGATCAGCCCCAGCATTTT. This translates into CASSPQEDQPQHF. Full variable domain (missing parts from reference TRBV11-2 and TRBJ1-5): EAGVAQSPRYKIIEKRQSVAFWCNPISGHATLYWYQQILGQGPKLLIQFQNNGVVDDSQLPKDRFSAERLKGVDSTLKIQPAKLEDSAVYLCASSPQEDQPQHFGDGTRLSIL.

The chain carries TRBV11-3 and TRBJ2-7; TRBD2 agrees at 7 bases. The ends lost 5 bases at V and 0 bases at J; junction bases unmatched: 10. The CDR3 loop spans 16 amino acids. Looked up from germline, CDR1 is SGHNT and CDR2 is YENEEA. The CDR3 DNA reads as TGTGCCAGCAGCGCTACTAGCGTCCCTAGCTCCTACGAGCAGTACTTC. Translation: CASSATSVPSSYEQYF.

This sequence joins TRBV12-3 or TRBV12-4 and TRBJ2-7; D not resolved. This CDR3 has 13 amino acids. V lost 1 base and J lost 5, with 9 bases in between. CDR3 sequence (DNA): TGTGCCAGCAGTTTAGTACAATTTGACGAGCAGTACTTC. Amino acids: CASSLVQFDEQYF.

This rearrangement joins TRBV7-9 to TRBJ1-2, with TRBD1 matching 7 bases. The V and J ends lost 1 base and 7 bases, in that order; junction bases with no gene match: 3. CDR1 SEHNR and CDR2 FQNEAQ come from the germline V gene (reference sequence). This CDR3 region has 13 residues. The DNA of the CDR3 is TGTGCCAGCAGCTTAGGTACAGGGGCTGGCTACACCTTC. Translating gives CASSLGTGAGYTF.

This clone is medium-sized (0.01 to 0.1%) by share. The genes are TRBV4-2 and TRBJ1-1, with 7 bases that match TRBD1. The CDR3 length is 18 residues. Germline CDR1 LGHNA, CDR2 YNFKEQ. The V and J ends lost 0 bases and 0 bases, in that order; junction bases with no gene match: 10. CDR3 protein: CASSQDSGRGLMNTEAFF. CDR3 nucleotide sequence: TGTGCCAGCAGCCAAGATTCGGGCAGGGGGTTAATGAACACTGAAGCTTTCTTT.

The chain is built from TRBV6-5 and TRBJ2-7, with TRBD1 matching 9 bases. V trimming: 2 bases; J trimming: 4 bases; junction bases outside the gene matches: 6. Germline values: CDR1 MNHEY, CDR2 SVGAGI. This CDR3 has 15 residues. The CDR3 spells CASSYSGTGHYEQYF. For the CDR3, the DNA is TGTGCCAGCAGTTACAGCGGGACAGGGCATTACGAGCAGTACTTC.

This clone was observed a few times. The genes are TRBV20-1 and TRBJ2-5; no clear D. Looked up from germline, CDR1 is DFQATT and CDR2 is SNEGSKA (reference sequence). Trimming removed 8 bases from V and 1 base from J, with 2 bases in between. The CDR3 is made up of 9 amino acids. Here the CDR3 reads CSTQETQYF. CDR3 sequence (DNA): TGCAGTACCCAAGAGACCCAGTACTTC.

This clone appeared once. The chain employs TRBV5-4 and TRBJ2-7; D is undetermined. This CDR3 is built from 12 residues. The V end lost 2 bases, the J end lost 5 bases, and 8 bases lay between the germline ends. Germline CDR1 reads SGHNT; CDR2 reads YYREEE (reference sequence). The CDR3 region is CASSFGPNEQYF. In DNA, the CDR3 is TGTGCCAGCAGCTTCGGACCCAACGAGCAGTACTTC.

The chain couples TRBV2 to TRBJ1-4; D might be TRBD1 (5 bases). V lost 7 bases and J 5 bases, leaving 11 bases between the germline ends. In germline, CDR1 is SNHLY, CDR2 FYNNEI. This CDR3 has 13 amino acids. This CDR3 reads CASMLGGNEKLFF. The DNA of the CDR3 is TGTGCCAGCATGTTGGGGGGAAATGAAAAACTGTTTTTT.

The genes are TRBV11-3 and TRBJ1-1; tentatively, D is TRBD1 (5 bases). The germline V and J ends were trimmed by 5 bases and 2 bases, with 15 bases remaining between them. CDR3 length equals 15 residues. Germline loops: CDR1 SGHNT, CDR2 YENEEA. The DNA for the CDR3 is TGTGCCAGCAGCCAAGGGCCGGGACGTAACACTGAAGCTTTCTTT. It codes for CASSQGPGRNTEAFF.

The chain carries TRBV15 and TRBJ1-3; tentatively, D is TRBD1 (5 bases). Trimming left V 1 base short and J 0 bases short, with 16 bases between. Germline V lookup: CDR1 LNHNV, CDR2 YYDKDF (reference sequence). The CDR3 contains 18 residues. Here the CDR3 reads CATSRGRSRGLSGNTIYF. CDR3 in DNA: TGTGCCACCAGCAGAGGGAGGAGTAGGGGACTCTCTGGAAACACCATATATTTT.

J is TRBJ1-5 and V is TRBV7-2, with D perhaps TRBD1 (6 bases). Germline V gives CDR1 SGHTA, CDR2 FQGNSA. V lost 1 base, J lost 3 bases, and 10 bases lay in between. The CDR3 contains 15 residues. Written as DNA, the CDR3 is TGTGCCAGCAGCTTAGATACAGGGATCAATCAGCCCCAGCATTTT. Translation gives CASSLDTGINQPQHF.

The chain recombines TRBV20-1 with TRBJ1-2; no reliable D call. Germline CDR1 DFQATT, CDR2 SNEGSKA (reference sequence). This CDR3 region has 10 residues. V lost 6 bases to trimming and J lost 8 bases, with 10 bases between them. CDR3 DNA: TGCAGTGCCCACCCCAAGGGCTACACCTTC. Translation: CSAHPKGYTF.

This sequence joins TRBV7-9 and TRBJ1-2; D is undetermined. This CDR3 is 14 amino acids long. With 5 bases removed from V and 8 bases from J, the gap between germline ends came to 18 bases. CDR1 SEHNR and CDR2 FQNEAQ come from the germline V gene (reference sequence). The CDR3 DNA is TGTGCCAGCAGCCGACCCTTACCCGGTGGCGGCTACACCTTC. Translated: CASSRPLPGGGYTF. Drawing the rest from reference TRBV7-9 and TRBJ1-2, the complete variable domain is DTGVSQNPRHKITKRGQNVTFRCDPISEHNRLYWYRQTLGQGPEFLTYFQNEAQLEKSRLLSDRFSAERPKGSFSTLEIQRTEQGDSAMYLCASSRPLPGGGYTFGSGTRLTVV.

The J gene is TRBJ2-2, the V gene TRBV2; D might be TRBD1 or TRBD2, each matching 5 bases. CDR1 is SNHLY and CDR2 is FYNNEI in the germline V gene. The CDR3 loop spans 14 amino acids. Trimming took off 9 bases at V and 0 bases at J, with 11 bases between the two ends. The CDR3 sequence is CARSGASNTGELFF. In DNA, the CDR3 is TGTGCCAGATCCGGGGCTTCGAACACCGGGGAGCTGTTTTTT.